This entry features one T cell receptor (beta chain) sequence. Its antigen remains unknown. The germline V and J ends were trimmed by 4 bases and 3 bases, with 9 bases remaining between them. The V gene's germline CDR1 is KGHSH and CDR2 LQKENI. The CDR3 is made up of 14 amino acids. These data are taken from a study of OX40 agonist ivuxolimab in advanced cancers. Study information: Ivuxolimab doses were 0.01, 0.1, 0.3, 1.5, 3 or 10 mg/kg every 2 weeks. The mean age was roughly 60 years, ranging from about 20 to 79, with around four fifths of participants male.

Study conclusions and caveats: Expanded peripheral T cell antigen specificity was not determined.

This table comes from immunoSEQ multiplex PCR, and its TCRdb copy is limited to in-frame clones, with some not included. The sample has 66,000 or so clones; around 84% are singletons. The investigators sampled blood at baseline, at cycle 4 day 1, and at cycle 7 day 1. This clonotype was sampled from an adult with an advanced solid tumor such as melanoma, head and neck, liver or kidney cancer. Material: CD4+ or CD8+ T cells sorted from blood, obtained in a trial of the OX40 agonist ivuxolimab. The V and J genes are TRBV18 and TRBJ2-2, with D perhaps given as TRBD1 or TRBD2 (5 bases each). Here the CDR3 reads CASSRGSDTGELFF. The CDR3 DNA reads TGTGCCAGCTCACGGGGGAGCGACACCGGGGAGCTGTTTTTT.